Listed below are T cell receptor beta chains from one sample, sequenced in a study of blood T cell repertoires in COVID-19. Libraries were prepared by immunoSEQ multiplex PCR; TCRdb keeps only in-frame clonotypes and omits some of them. The sample yields some 160,000 clones, over 75% seen once. Sequences were obtained from PBMCs or T cells enriched from blood (not recorded which). These receptors originate from a woman between 50 and 59 years old who had recovered from COVID-19. Both conserved end residues are part of each CDR3. D genes are given only for firm matches. Expanded clones are given a class, and other clones once, few, many or no size at all.

clone_size,j_call,v_call,d_call,cdr3_aa,cdr3_nt
-,TRBJ2-3,TRBV11-3,-,CASSLGRTSTDTQYF,TGTGCCAGCAGCTTAGGCAGGACATCCACAGATACGCAGTATTTT
once,TRBJ1-6,TRBV19,-,CASSRGPTNSPLHF,TGTGCCAGTAGTAGGGGGCCGACTAATTCACCCCTCCACTTT
once,TRBJ1-3,TRBV12-5,-,CASGYGHSGNTIYF,TGTGCTAGTGGTTACGGTCACTCTGGAAACACCATATATTTT
-,TRBJ2-2,TRBV6-2/TRBV6-3,TRBD1,CASSYQGARIGELFF,TGTGCCAGCAGTTATCAGGGGGCGCGGATCGGGGAGCTGTTTTTT
-,TRBJ2-2,TRBV30,-,CAWSADNTGELFF,TGTGCCTGGAGTGCAGATAACACCGGGGAGCTGTTTTTT
-,TRBJ2-3,TRBV2,-,CASNAPFTDTQYF,TGTGCCAGCAACGCGCCTTTTACAGATACGCAGTATTTT
-,TRBJ1-2,TRBV11-2,TRBD1,CAGGQGALGAGYTF,TGTGCCGGAGGACAGGGGGCTCTAGGAGCTGGCTACACCTTC
-,TRBJ2-3,TRBV15,TRBD2,CATSPRTSAYTDTQYF,TGTGCCACCAGCCCCAGGACTAGCGCTTACACAGATACGCAGTATTTT
-,TRBJ2-7,TRBV28,-,CASSHEPGYEQYF,TGTGCCAGCAGCCACGAGCCAGGTTACGAGCAGTACTTC
-,TRBJ2-3,TRBV4-2,-,CASSQDTGTDTQYF,TGTGCCAGCAGCCAAGATACAGGGACAGATACGCAGTATTTT
-,TRBJ1-1,TRBV3-1/TRBV3-2,-,CASSQDRATEAFF,TGTGCCAGCAGCCAAGACAGGGCCACTGAAGCTTTCTTT
-,TRBJ1-1,TRBV11-2,-,CASSGSQGWTEAFF,TGTGCCAGCAGCGGAAGTCAGGGGTGGACTGAAGCTTTCTTT
few,TRBJ1-5,TRBV6-2/TRBV6-3,TRBD1,CASSWDRAYRDQPQHF,TGTGCCAGCAGTTGGGACAGGGCTTACCGTGATCAGCCCCAGCATTTT
few,TRBJ1-2,TRBV9,TRBD1,CASSASGTGGSGYTF,TGTGCCAGCAGCGCCTCCGGGACAGGGGGCAGTGGCTACACCTTC
medium-sized,TRBJ2-5,TRBV21-1,-,CASSQNLGQYQETQYF,TGTGCCAGCAGCCAGAACCTGGGGCAGTACCAAGAGACCCAGTACTTC
-,TRBJ1-1,TRBV5-1,TRBD1,CASSSQGLNTEAFF,TGCGCCAGCAGCTCACAGGGGTTGAACACTGAAGCTTTCTTT
-,TRBJ1-1,TRBV19,TRBD1,CASSMQGGMSEAFF,TGTGCCAGTAGTATGCAGGGGGGTATGTCTGAAGCTTTCTTT
-,TRBJ2-5,TRBV11-3,TRBD1,CASSWGQGGETQYF,TGTGCCAGCAGCTGGGGACAGGGAGGGGAGACCCAGTACTTC
-,TRBJ1-6,TRBV10-3,TRBD1,CATRGQVNSPLHF,TGTGCCACCAGGGGGCAGGTGAATTCACCCCTCCACTTT
-,TRBJ2-1,TRBV4-3,TRBD2,CASSQEPLSGGIGEQFF,TGCGCCAGCAGCCAGGAGCCCCTTTCGGGGGGAATCGGTGAGCAGTTCTTC
-,TRBJ2-5,TRBV7-8,TRBD2,CATSWGGGSQETQYF,TGTGCCACTTCTTGGGGCGGGGGGAGCCAAGAGACCCAGTACTTC
-,TRBJ2-1,TRBV24-1,TRBD1,CATSDPGQGTYNEQFF,TGTGCCACCAGTGATCCGGGACAGGGGACCTACAATGAGCAGTTCTTC
-,TRBJ1-1,TRBV27,-,CASSWQQGVTEAFF,TGTGCCAGCAGTTGGCAACAGGGTGTGACTGAAGCTTTCTTT
-,TRBJ1-5,TRBV19,-,CASSIGQLGNQPQHF,TGTGCCAGTAGTATAGGGCAGCTAGGCAATCAGCCCCAGCATTTT
-,TRBJ1-5,TRBV12-3/TRBV12-4,-,CASSLQENQPQHF,TGTGCCAGCAGTTTGCAAGAGAATCAGCCCCAGCATTTT
-,TRBJ1-2,TRBV19,TRBD1,CASSPQGQDGGYTF,TGTGCCAGTAGTCCTCAAGGACAGGACGGTGGCTACACCTTC
-,TRBJ1-1,TRBV11-2,-,CASSLAKLEAFF,TGTGCCAGCAGCTTAGCGAAGCTGGAAGCTTTCTTT
-,TRBJ1-2,TRBV5-8,-,CASSLGARGYTF,TGTGCCAGCAGCTTGGGCGCCCGAGGCTACACCTTC
-,TRBJ1-2,TRBV12-5,-,CASGLELSYGYTF,TGTGCTAGTGGTTTGGAACTGAGCTATGGCTACACCTTC
-,TRBJ2-3,TRBV25-1,TRBD2,CASSASGGAGVRQYF,TGTGCCAGCAGTGCAAGCGGGGGGGCCGGAGTCAGGCAGTATTTT
-,TRBJ2-3,TRBV30,TRBD1,CAWSDRGVTDTQYF,TGTGCCTGGAGTGACAGGGGGGTCACAGATACGCAGTATTTT
-,TRBJ2-2,TRBV15,-,CATSRDYGGGELFF,TGTGCCACCAGCAGAGATTACGGCGGCGGGGAGCTGTTTTTT